These 13 T cell receptor beta chains were sequenced from one sample in a study of cytomegalovirus exposure and HLA in healthy donors (TCRdb year 2017). Libraries were constructed by the immunoSEQ multiplex PCR assay. For the multiplex PCR, a mixture combining 60 forward primers for TCR Vbeta segments and 13 reverse primers for TCR Jbeta segments was used. The table was pulled from immuneACCESS by TCRdb, which kept in-frame rearrangements only. Such tables lose some clones; where checked, under half of the loss comes from unresolved V genes, and the rest has no known cause. The sample contains about 120,000 clones, 60% to 85% of them found a single time. The ten largest make up roughly 2.7% of the sample. Material: PBMCs. Receptors originate from a female donor in good health and CMV-seronegative.

The chain uses TRBV7-2 and TRBJ1-1; D possibly corresponds to TRBD1 (6 bases). The V gene lost 1 base and the J gene lost 3 bases, with 12 bases spanning the gap. CDR1 is SGHTA and CDR2 is FQGNSA in the germline V gene. CDR3 size: 15 residues. CDR3: CASSLVGQGYTEAFF. Here the CDR3 DNA reads TGTGCCAGCAGCTTAGTAGGGCAGGGGTACACTGAAGCTTTCTTT.

The V call is TRBV19, the J call TRBJ2-4, with 8 bases identical to TRBD1. Germline CDR1 is LNHDA and CDR2 is SQIVND (reference sequence). With 0 bases clipped from V and 4 bases from J, the junction kept 8 bases outside the gene matches. This CDR3 has 17 amino acids. CDR3 DNA sequence: TGTGCCAGTAGTATAGACCCCACAGGGGGATTGAAAAACATTCAGTACTTC. This encodes CASSIDPTGGLKNIQYF.

V gene TRBV11-2 combines with J gene TRBJ2-2; the match to TRBD1 covers 9 bases. This CDR3 has 16 residues. V trimming: 7 bases; J trimming: 2 bases; junction bases outside the gene matches: 8. Per the germline V gene, CDR1 is SGHAT and CDR2 is FQNNGV. For the CDR3, the DNA is TGTGCCAGCACCTTTCCGGGACAGGGTAACACCGGGGAGCTGTTTTTT. Translating gives CASTFPGQGNTGELFF.

The chain links TRBV27 to TRBJ1-6; D unclear. Trimming shortened V by 7 bases and J by 0 bases, and 7 bases separated the two germline ends. This CDR3 spans 14 amino acids. In germline, CDR1 is MNHEY, CDR2 SMNVEV (reference sequence). The CDR3 reads CASKWSSYNSPLHF. The CDR3 region has the DNA TGTGCCAGCAAGTGGAGCTCCTATAATTCACCCCTCCACTTT.

In regard to this clone: The DNA is left out, because the CDR3 cannot be placed on it with certainty; the CDR3 is given as TCRdb lists it. CDR3 region: CASSARFGVGSGHTF. V usage is TRBV5-6 and J usage is TRBJ1-2. The germline V gene has CDR1 SGHDT and CDR2 YYEEEE. The CDR3 sequence runs 15 residues, both termini included.

This rearrangement joins TRBV6-6 to TRBJ2-7, with TRBD1 as a possible D gene (5 bases). Germline CDR1 is MNHNY and CDR2 is SVGAGI (reference sequence). This CDR3 region has 13 residues. With 6 bases removed from V and 2 bases from J, the gap between germline ends came to 11 bases. CDR3 in amino acids: CASSPRAPYEQYF. CDR3 sequence (DNA): TGTGCCAGCAGCCCCAGGGCCCCCTACGAGCAGTACTTC.

The chain combines TRBV6-1 with TRBJ1-4, with TRBD1 matching 10 bases. V shed 4 bases and J 5 bases; nucleotides not matched to a gene: 4. The CDR3 is 15 residues long. The germline V gene has CDR1 MNHNS and CDR2 SASEGT. This CDR3 is CASSGDRGGNEKLFF. The DNA for the CDR3 is TGTGCCAGCAGTGGGGACAGGGGAGGGAATGAAAAACTGTTTTTT.

J is TRBJ1-2 and V is TRBV7-2, with D unclear. The CDR3 length is 12 residues. CDR1 and CDR2 from the germline V gene are SGHTA and FQGNSA. The ends were cut back, 1 base at V and 8 bases at J, with 8 bases in the middle. The DNA for the CDR3 is TGTGCCAGCAGCTTAGTGGCCACGGGCTACACCTTC. Its translation: CASSLVATGYTF.

The chain carries TRBV29-1 and TRBJ2-3; 9 bases align to TRBD1. The CDR3 has 12 residues. V lost 4 bases, J lost 8 bases, and 4 bases stayed unmatched. Germline V gives CDR1 SQVTM, CDR2 ANQGSEA. For the CDR3, the DNA is TGCAGCGTTGGGACAGGGGCTGGTACGCAGTATTTT. Translating it yields CSVGTGAGTQYF.

The CDR3 coding sequence is TGTGCCTGGGGGTACGGGACAGGGGATAAGGGAGCTTTCTTT. Its translation: CAWGYGTGDKGAFF. The chain combines TRBV30 with TRBJ1-1, with 10 nucleotides matching TRBD1. This CDR3 contains 14 residues. Trimming removed 5 bases from V and 10 bases from J; junction bases left unmatched: 13. From germline, CDR1 is GTSNPN and CDR2 SVGIG (reference sequence).

Concerning this clone itself: One end of the junction fails to match germline, which may point to a read error. V is TRBV4-2 and J is TRBJ1-2; D possibly corresponds to TRBD1 (5 bases). Germline CDR1 and CDR2: LGHNA and YNFKEQ. The CDR3 length is 12 residues. The CDR3 protein is CASSQAAGPLAF. The DNA for the CDR3 is TGTGCCAGCAGCCAAGCGGCAGGGCCCCTTGCCTTC.

This chain joins TRBV11-2 and TRBJ2-3; 9 bases are a match to TRBD1. Trimming took 3 bases from V and 5 from J; bases not matched to a gene: 3. Per germline, CDR1 SGHAT and CDR2 FQNNGV. The CDR3 length is 14 residues. Here the CDR3 reads CASSLGQGIDTQYF. CDR3 sequence (DNA): TGTGCCAGCAGCTTGGGACAGGGCATAGATACGCAGTATTTT.

Notes on this clone: A read error may account for a junction end that differs from germline. The V gene is TRBV7-9, the J gene TRBJ1-4, with 8 bases that match TRBD1. The CDR3 extends over 18 amino acids. The V gene's germline CDR1 is SEHNR and CDR2 FQNEAQ (reference sequence). The CDR3 nucleotides read TGTGCCAGCAGCCTAGCCCGGACAGGGCGCTCATCTAATGAAAAACTGTTTTTT. This translates into CASSLARTGRSSNEKLFF.